One sample yielded the 29 T cell receptor beta chains listed below, sequenced in a study of early stage breast cancer tumors. TCRdb keeps only in-frame clones here, not all; method: immunoSEQ multiplex PCR. This sample has 20,000 to 30,000 clones, with less than 75% found just once. The sample taken for sequencing was breast tumor tissue. Source of these receptors: a person between 60 and 70 years old with breast cancer.

The V and J genes are TRBV6-5 and TRBJ2-5; 10 bases fit TRBD1. This CDR3 has 15 residues. V shed 6 bases, J shed 2 bases, and the junction held 6 bases outside the gene matches. Germline V gives CDR1 MNHEY, CDR2 SVGAGI. CDR3 loop: CASSWGQGKQETQYF. In nucleotides, the CDR3 is TGTGCCAGCAGCTGGGGACAGGGGAAACAAGAGACCCAGTACTTC.

The rearrangement links TRBV14 to TRBJ1-4; D perhaps matches TRBD1 (5 bases). The CDR3 runs to 14 residues. Germline V lookup: CDR1 SGHDN, CDR2 FVKESK. V was clipped by 4 bases and J by 8 bases, with 14 bases between them. The CDR3 DNA reads as TGTGCCAGCAGCCGGCAGGGTTACAACGAAAAACTGTTTTTT. It specifies CASSRQGYNEKLFF.

The chain couples TRBV9 to TRBJ2-1; maybe TRBD2 (5 bases). The V end lost 2 bases, the J end lost 5 bases, and 11 bases lay between the germline ends. This CDR3 spans 14 amino acids. CDR1 is SGDLS and CDR2 is YYNGEE in the germline V gene. The CDR3 DNA reads TGTGCCAGCAGCGTCAGCGGCCTTAACAATGAGCAGTTCTTC. This sequence encodes CASSVSGLNNEQFF.

The rearrangement joins TRBV14 to TRBJ2-1; tentative D call: TRBD2 (5 bases). The germline V and J ends were trimmed by 5 bases and 8 bases, with 16 bases remaining between them. CDR1 and CDR2 (germline): SGHDN, FVKESK. This CDR3 spans 14 amino acids. The DNA for the CDR3 is TGTGCCAGCAGCGCCATGAGGGAATTCGATGAGCAGTTCTTC. Its translation: CASSAMREFDEQFF.

The chain employs TRBV9 and TRBJ1-4; D might be TRBD1 (5 bases). V was shortened by 4 bases and J by 6 bases, with 16 bases between the two germline ends. The germline V gene has CDR1 SGDLS and CDR2 YYNGEE. CDR3 length: 15 residues. The CDR3 DNA sequence: TGTGCCAGCAGCCTTCGAGGAGGGGTGGATGAAAAACTGTTTTTT. Translation: CASSLRGGVDEKLFF.

J is TRBJ1-2 and V is TRBV16; D unresolved. Trimming stripped 1 base from V and 4 bases from J, with 19 bases between. The CDR3 extends over 17 amino acids. CDR1 and CDR2 (germline): KGHSY, FQNENV. CDR3 amino acids: CASSQWVLGEFSYGYTF. CDR3 coding DNA: TGTGCCAGCAGCCAATGGGTACTCGGGGAGTTCAGCTATGGCTACACCTTC.

The chain recombines TRBV14 with TRBJ2-1; D is unresolved. This CDR3 comprises 13 residues. CDR1 and CDR2 from the germline V gene are SGHDN and FVKESK. V was trimmed by 0 bases and J by 11 bases, leaving 11 bases between them. The CDR3 spells CASSQDLYRQQFF. The CDR3, as DNA: TGTGCCAGCAGCCAAGATCTCTACAGACAGCAGTTCTTC.

The chain combines TRBV5-6 with TRBJ1-1; D not certain. The CDR3 consists of 14 residues. Germline-derived CDR1 and CDR2 are SGHDT and YYEEEE. V was cut by 0 bases and J by 0 bases, with 6 bases left in between. As DNA, the CDR3 is TGTGCCAGCAGCTTGGATCAGATGAACACTGAAGCTTTCTTT. Translation: CASSLDQMNTEAFF.

As DNA, the CDR3 is TGTGCCAGTAGTGAGGACAAGAACTATGGCTACACCTTC. Translation: CASSEDKNYGYTF. V gene TRBV19 combines with J gene TRBJ1-2; D is possibly TRBD1 (5 bases). The length of the CDR3 is 13 residues. Trimming took off 5 bases at V and 2 bases at J, with 9 bases between the two ends. The germline CDR1 and CDR2 sequences are LNHDA and SQIVND (reference sequence).

This chain connects TRBV18 to TRBJ2-5; 7 nucleotides agree with TRBD1. Germline lookup yields CDR1 KGHSH and CDR2 LQKENI. This CDR3 spans 14 amino acids. V was pared by 3 bases and J by 4 bases, with 5 bases of the junction left unmatched. The CDR3 loop reads CASSPGQHPETQYF. CDR3 in DNA: TGTGCCAGCTCACCGGGACAGCACCCAGAGACCCAGTACTTC.

The chain carries TRBV23-1 and TRBJ1-5, with 10 positions matching TRBD1. TRBV23-1 is an ORF, with its function uncertain. This CDR3 comprises 15 residues. V dropped 4 bases and J dropped 0; count of bases not matched to a gene: 0. The CDR3 reads CASSRDRGSNQPQHF. CDR3 bases: TGCGCCAGCAGTCGGGACAGGGGTAGCAATCAGCCCCAGCATTTT.

This clone was counted between two and nine times. The chain uses TRBV28 and TRBJ2-7; 10 bases agree with TRBD2. V was pared by 5 bases and J by 2 bases, with 6 bases of the junction left unmatched. Looked up from germline, CDR1 is MDHEN and CDR2 is SYDVKM. This CDR3 contains 15 residues. The DNA for the CDR3 is TGTGCCAGCAGTGGGGAAACTAGCGGGACCTACGAGCAGTACTTC. Amino acid sequence: CASSGETSGTYEQYF.

The chain combines TRBV7-2 with TRBJ2-2; weak D call: TRBD2 (6 bases). Germline V lookup: CDR1 SGHTA, CDR2 FQGNSA. V was shortened by 8 bases and J by 6 bases, with 16 bases between the two germline ends. CDR3 size: 14 residues. This chain's CDR3 is CASLAMSLSGELFF. The CDR3 DNA is TGTGCCAGCCTAGCGATGAGTTTGTCCGGGGAGCTGTTTTTT. The variable domain in full, completed from reference TRBV7-2 and TRBJ2-2, reads GAGVSQSPSNKVTEKGKDVELRCDPISGHTALYWYRQSLGQGLEFLIYFQGNSAPDKSGLPSDRFSAERTGGSVSTLTIQRTQQEDSAVYLCASLAMSLSGELFFGEGSRLTVL.

V gene TRBV6-5 combines with J gene TRBJ2-1; D gene uncertain. From germline, CDR1 is MNHEY and CDR2 SVGAGI. The CDR3 is 11 amino acids. V shed 6 bases and J shed 3 bases, with 3 bases lying between them. CDR3 residues: CASSRYNEQFF. CDR3 nucleotides: TGTGCCAGCAGCCGCTACAATGAGCAGTTCTTC.

This chain links TRBV7-2 with TRBJ2-7; 7 bases align to TRBD2. Germline V lookup: CDR1 SGHTA, CDR2 FQGNSA. The CDR3 is made up of 15 amino acids. V was pared by 5 bases and J by 10 bases, with 17 bases of the junction left unmatched. The CDR3 sequence is CASSARGGAASVQYF. Written as DNA, the CDR3 is TGTGCCAGCAGCGCGAGGGGAGGGGCGGCTTCCGTACAGTACTTC.

The gene calls are TRBV6-5 and TRBJ2-7; maybe TRBD2 (5 bases). The germline gives CDR1 MNHEY, CDR2 SVGAGI. The CDR3 is 14 residues long. V gave up 0 bases and J gave up 7 bases, with 13 bases separating them. This chain's CDR3 is CASSYSNGVGEQYF. DNA for the CDR3: TGTGCCAGCAGTTACTCGAACGGGGTTGGTGAGCAGTACTTC.

This clone showed up just a few times. The chain carries TRBV4-3 and TRBJ2-4, with no clear D. The CDR3 sequence is 12 residues long. Germline V gene data show CDR1 as LGHNA and CDR2 as YSLEER. The V gene lost 0 bases and the J gene lost 7 bases, with 4 bases spanning the gap. DNA for the CDR3: TGCGCCAGCAGCCAAGATCGGAACATTCAGTACTTC. This translates into CASSQDRNIQYF.

This clone was detected ten times or more. V and J are TRBV2 and TRBJ1-2; 8 bases map to TRBD1. Germline CDR1 SNHLY, CDR2 FYNNEI. This CDR3 contains 14 residues. V gave up 1 base and J gave up 4 bases; unmatched junction bases: 2. The CDR3 DNA follows: TGTGCCAGCAGTGAAGGGGGACAGGTCTATGGCTACACCTTC. As protein: CASSEGGQVYGYTF.

The chain joins TRBV6-6 to TRBJ2-1, with D perhaps matching TRBD1 (6 bases). This CDR3 has 13 residues. The V gene's germline CDR1 is MNHNY and CDR2 SVGAGI (reference sequence). The germline V and J ends were trimmed by 4 bases and 10 bases, with 14 bases remaining between them. In DNA, the CDR3 is TGTGCCAGCAGTTTACAGGGCCCGGTGGAGCAGTTCTTC. It encodes CASSLQGPVEQFF.

This clone was detected only a few times. The chain combines TRBV5-4 with TRBJ1-2, with 8 bases lining up with TRBD1. V shed 4 bases and J 6 bases; nucleotides not matched to a gene: 11. Germline assignment: CDR1 SGHNT and CDR2 YYREEE (reference sequence). This CDR3 is built from 15 residues. CDR3 residues: CASSPAPTGVNGYTF. CDR3 sequence (DNA): TGTGCCAGCAGCCCCGCGCCGACAGGGGTAAATGGCTACACCTTC.

The chain couples TRBV20-1 to TRBJ1-2; D gene ambiguous. The CDR3 spans 10 residues. The ends were cut back, 6 bases at V and 12 bases at J, with 14 bases in the middle. The V gene's germline CDR1 is DFQATT and CDR2 SNEGSKA (reference sequence). In nucleotides, the CDR3 is TGCAGTGCAAACGGGATATCCGACACCTTC. It encodes CSANGISDTF.

The chain has TRBV7-2 and TRBJ1-1; maybe TRBD1 (5 bases). Germline CDR1 reads SGHTA; CDR2 reads FQGNSA. Trimming removed 2 bases from V and 5 bases from J, with 12 bases in between. The CDR3 has 14 residues. CDR3 sequence: CASSLWSAGTEAFF. The DNA of the CDR3 is TGTGCCAGCAGCTTATGGTCGGCAGGGACTGAAGCTTTCTTT.

The CDR3 reads CASSLAGGNEQFF. The CDR3 DNA reads TGTGCCAGCAGCTTGGCCGGGGGCAATGAGCAGTTCTTC. The chain couples TRBV5-4 to TRBJ2-1, with D perhaps TRBD2 (6 bases). CDR1 and CDR2 (germline): SGHNT, YYREEE (reference sequence). Trimming removed 0 bases from V and 6 bases from J, with 7 bases in between. The CDR3 has 13 amino acids.

This chain connects TRBV27 to TRBJ2-2, with 10 bases fitting TRBD1. The trim removed 4 bases at V and 4 bases at J, leaving 6 bases unmatched. The CDR3 runs to 16 residues. Germline values: CDR1 MNHEY, CDR2 SMNVEV (reference sequence). CDR3 in DNA: TGTGCCAGCAGTTCCACGGGACAGGGGTTCACCGGGGAGCTGTTTTTT. As protein: CASSSTGQGFTGELFF.

This clone ranks as medium-sized. V usage is TRBV5-6 and J usage is TRBJ2-1; TRBD1 matches 7 bases. The CDR3 contains 15 residues. V lost 2 bases to trimming and J lost 5 bases; unmatched junction nucleotides: 7. CDR1 and CDR2 from the germline V gene are SGHDT and YYEEEE. The CDR3 DNA reads as TGTGCCAGCAGCTTAGGACAGGTATCTCACAATGAGCAGTTCTTC. Its protein is CASSLGQVSHNEQFF.

This chain uses TRBV6-1 with TRBJ1-1, with a possible D match to TRBD1 (5 bases). This CDR3 is 14 amino acids long. V was cut by 5 bases and J by 1 base, with 11 bases left in between. The germline gives CDR1 MNHNS, CDR2 SASEGT. As DNA, the CDR3 is TGTGCCAGCAGTTTCTACGACAGGAACACTGAAGCTTTCTTT. This translates into CASSFYDRNTEAFF.

The chain links TRBV5-6 to TRBJ2-5, with D unclear. Per germline, CDR1 SGHDT and CDR2 YYEEEE. This CDR3 region has 11 residues. V shed 3 bases and J shed 3 bases, with 3 bases lying between them. CDR3 protein: CASSSKETQYF. The CDR3 DNA reads TGTGCCAGCAGCTCCAAAGAGACCCAGTACTTC.

V gene TRBV2 combines with J gene TRBJ2-3; D is perhaps TRBD2 (5 bases). Germline assignment: CDR1 SNHLY and CDR2 FYNNEI. This CDR3 spans 14 amino acids. Trimming took 6 bases from V and 1 from J, leaving 11 bases between them. The CDR3 sequence: CASSVGIRTDTQYF. The CDR3 DNA is TGTGCCAGCAGCGTCGGGATCCGCACAGATACGCAGTATTTT. The full variable domain, in which reference TRBV2 and TRBJ2-3 provide the parts outside the CDR3, is EPEVTQTPSHQVTQMGQEVILRCVPISNHLYFYWYRQILGQKVEFLVSFYNNEISEKSEIFDDQFSVERPDGSNFTLKIRSTKLEDSAMYFCASSVGIRTDTQYFGPGTRLTVL.

The CDR3 loop is CASSFPTSGAYEQYF. In DNA form, the CDR3 reads TGTGCCAGCAGCTTCCCCACTAGCGGAGCCTACGAGCAGTACTTC. The rearrangement uses TRBV11-2 and TRBJ2-7, with 8 bases matching TRBD2. J gave up 2 bases and V 3 bases, and 6 bases lay outside the gene matches. This CDR3 has 15 amino acids. CDR1 SGHAT and CDR2 FQNNGV come from the germline V gene.